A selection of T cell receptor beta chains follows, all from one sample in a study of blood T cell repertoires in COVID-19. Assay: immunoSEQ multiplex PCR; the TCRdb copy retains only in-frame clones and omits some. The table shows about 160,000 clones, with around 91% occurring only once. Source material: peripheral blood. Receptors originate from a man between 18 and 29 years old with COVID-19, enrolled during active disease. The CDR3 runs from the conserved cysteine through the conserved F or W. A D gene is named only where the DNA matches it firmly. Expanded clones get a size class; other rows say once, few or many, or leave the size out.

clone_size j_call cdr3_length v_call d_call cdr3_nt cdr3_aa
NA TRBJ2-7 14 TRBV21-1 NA TGTGCCAGCAGCAAAGCGGGACAGGAATACGAGCAGTACTTC CASSKAGQEYEQYF
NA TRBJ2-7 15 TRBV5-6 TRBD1 TGTGCCAGCAGCTTGGGACAGGGGAATTTCCACGAGCAGTACTTC CASSLGQGNFHEQYF
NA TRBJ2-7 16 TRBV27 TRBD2 TGTGCCAGCAGTACCACCTCGGGGAGGGCCTCCTACGAGCAGTACTTC CASSTTSGRASYEQYF
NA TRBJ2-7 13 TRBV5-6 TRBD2 TGTGCCAGCAGCCTAGCGGGACGCTACGAGCAGTACTTC CASSLAGRYEQYF
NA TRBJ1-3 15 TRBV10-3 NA TGTGCCATCAGTGAGTCAAACAGGGCTGGAAACACCATATATTTT CAISESNRAGNTIYF
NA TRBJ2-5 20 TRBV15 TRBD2 TGTGCCACCAGCAGAGGGGGGCTAGCGGGAGTCCCTTCGGATAGGGAGACCCAGTACTTC CATSRGGLAGVPSDRETQYF
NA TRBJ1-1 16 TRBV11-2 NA TGTGCCAGCAGCTTAACTGTATCAGGCCGGGGCACTGAAGCTTTCTTT CASSLTVSGRGTEAFF
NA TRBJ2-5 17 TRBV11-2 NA TGTGCCAGCAGCTTAGGTTTGGGGGAGGTAGGCCCCATGGCCCAGTACTTC CASSLGLGEVGPMAQYF
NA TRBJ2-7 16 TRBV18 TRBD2 TGTGCCAGCTCACCACGTTCGGGGGGAGTGTCCTACGAGCAGTACTTC CASSPRSGGVSYEQYF
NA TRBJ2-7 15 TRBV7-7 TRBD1 TGTGCCAGCAGCTTCGGGACAGGGCTATCCTACGAGCAGTACTTC CASSFGTGLSYEQYF
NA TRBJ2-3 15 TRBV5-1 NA TGCGCCAGCAGCTTGGAACTACCTTCCACAGATACGCAGTATTTT CASSLELPSTDTQYF
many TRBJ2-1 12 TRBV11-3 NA TGTGCCAGCAGCGGCTGGGCCAATGAGCAGTTCTTC CASSGWANEQFF
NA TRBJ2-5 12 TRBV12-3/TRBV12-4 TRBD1 TGTGCCAGCAGAGGGACAGGGGAGACCCAGTACTTC CASRGTGETQYF
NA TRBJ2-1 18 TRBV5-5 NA TGTGCCAGCAGCATCGTGGCTAGCCCATACCGTACCGACAATGAGCAGTTCTTC CASSIVASPYRTDNEQFF
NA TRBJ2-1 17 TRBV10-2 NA TGCGCCAGCAGTGACCCCCTACAGGGAAGGACCTACAATGAGCAGTTCTTC CASSDPLQGRTYNEQFF
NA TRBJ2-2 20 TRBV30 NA TGTGCCTGGAGTAACACAACCCCACTCCGACAGGAATCGAACACCGGGGAGCTGTTTTTT CAWSNTTPLRQESNTGELFF
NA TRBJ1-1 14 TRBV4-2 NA TGTGCCAGCAGCCAAGATTCAGGGAACACTGAAGCTTTCTTT CASSQDSGNTEAFF
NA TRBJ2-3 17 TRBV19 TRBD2 TGTGCCAGTAGTATCGGGACTAGCGGGAGATACGCAGATACGCAGTATTTT CASSIGTSGRYADTQYF
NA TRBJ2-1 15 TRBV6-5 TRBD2 TGTGCCAGCAGAATAGCGGGCCCCTCCTACAATGAGCAGTTCTTC CASRIAGPSYNEQFF
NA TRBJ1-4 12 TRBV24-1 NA TGTGCCCCCAAGCACCAGAGGGAAAAACTGTTTTTT CAPKHQREKLFF
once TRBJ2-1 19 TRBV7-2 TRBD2 TGTGCCAGCAGTGGACCGGGACTAGCGGGAGTCACCTCCTACAATGAGCAGTTCTTC CASSGPGLAGVTSYNEQFF
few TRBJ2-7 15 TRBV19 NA TGTGCCAGTAGTATAGCAAGCGGTCAGATTGACGAGCAGTACTTC CASSIASGQIDEQYF
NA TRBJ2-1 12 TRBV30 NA TGTGCCTGGAAAGCTGGCGGTATTGAGCAGTTCTTC CAWKAGGIEQFF
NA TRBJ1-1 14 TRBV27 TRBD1 TGTGCCAGCAGTTTACAGGGGGCGGAAACTGAAGCTTTCTTT CASSLQGAETEAFF
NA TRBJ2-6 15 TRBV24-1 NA TGTGCCACCAGTGCTCAGGGTAGCGGGGCCAACGTCCTGACTTTC CATSAQGSGANVLTF
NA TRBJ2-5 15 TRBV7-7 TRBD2 TGTGCCAGCAGCTTGGGGACTAGCGCTCGGGAGACCCAGTACTTC CASSLGTSARETQYF
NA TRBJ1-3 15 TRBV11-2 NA TGTGCCAGCAGCAAAGGGGAATACTCTGGAAACACCATATATTTT CASSKGEYSGNTIYF
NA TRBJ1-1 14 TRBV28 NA TGTGCCAGCAGTCTAGGGGGTGGGGGCACTGAAGCTTTCTTT CASSLGGGGTEAFF
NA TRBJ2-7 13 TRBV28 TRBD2 TGTGCCACTCGGTCGGGGGGATCCTACGAGCAGTACTTC CATRSGGSYEQYF
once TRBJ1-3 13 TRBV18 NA TGTGCCAGCTCACCAGGGCACGGAAACACCATATATTTT CASSPGHGNTIYF
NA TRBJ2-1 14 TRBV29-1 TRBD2 TGCAGCGTTGAAAGCGGGAGCTCCTACAATGAGCAGTTCTTC CSVESGSSYNEQFF
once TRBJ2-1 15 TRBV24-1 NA TGTGCCACCAGTAGATCGGAGGGCTCCTACAATGAGCAGTTCTTC CATSRSEGSYNEQFF
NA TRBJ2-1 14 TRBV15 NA TGTGCCACCAGTCCTTCCGGGATCCGGGATGAGCAGTTCTTC CATSPSGIRDEQFF
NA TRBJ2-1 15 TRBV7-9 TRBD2 TGTGCCACACCCTGGGAGGGGAGATCCTACAATGAGCAGTTCTTC CATPWEGRSYNEQFF
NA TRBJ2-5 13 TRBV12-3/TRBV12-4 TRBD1 TGTGCCAGCGGCTACAGGGGCCAAGAGACCCAGTACTTC CASGYRGQETQYF
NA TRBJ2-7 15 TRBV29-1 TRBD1 TGCAGCGTTGTTCATAGGACAGGGGGGTCCTACGAGCAGTACTTC CSVVHRTGGSYEQYF
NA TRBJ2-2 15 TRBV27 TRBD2 TGTGCCAGCTCTGGACTAGCGGGAAGGGGCGGGGAGCTGTTTTTT CASSGLAGRGGELFF
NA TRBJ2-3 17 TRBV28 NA TGTGCCAGCAGTTTTGGGGCCGGGCAGGGCCGGACAGATACGCAGTATTTT CASSFGAGQGRTDTQYF
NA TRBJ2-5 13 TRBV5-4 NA TGTGCCAGCAGCCCACAGGGTGCAGAGACCCAGTACTTC CASSPQGAETQYF
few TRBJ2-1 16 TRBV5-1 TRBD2 TGCGCCAGCAGCTTTCAGCTAGCGGGAGCCTACAATGAGCAGTTCTTC CASSFQLAGAYNEQFF
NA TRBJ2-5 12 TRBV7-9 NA TGTGCCAGCAACCCCCAGGAGGGAACCCAGTACTTC CASNPQEGTQYF
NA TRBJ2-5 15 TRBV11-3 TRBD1 TGTGCCAGCAGCCCAGGGGGTGCAAACCAAGAGACCCAGTACTTC CASSPGGANQETQYF
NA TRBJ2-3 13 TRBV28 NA TGTGCCAGCAGCCCCTGGAGTCCAGATACGCAGTATTTT CASSPWSPDTQYF
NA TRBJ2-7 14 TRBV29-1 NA TGCAGCGTTGAAGATCATAGGGGTCGAAGGGAGCAGTACTTC CSVEDHRGRREQYF
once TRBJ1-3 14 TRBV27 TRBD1 TGTGCCAGCAGTCCCGGGACAGGGGGAAACACCATATATTTT CASSPGTGGNTIYF
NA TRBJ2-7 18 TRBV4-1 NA TGCGCCAGCAGCCCAGCGGGGCCCTTTCGGGACACCTCCTACGAGCAGTACTTC CASSPAGPFRDTSYEQYF
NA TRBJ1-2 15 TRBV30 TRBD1 TGTGCCTGGAGTTCGGACAGGCTCGGACACTATGGCTACACCTTC CAWSSDRLGHYGYTF
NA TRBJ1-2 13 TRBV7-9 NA TGTGCCAGCAGCCAGACAGATTATGGGGGCTACACCTTC CASSQTDYGGYTF
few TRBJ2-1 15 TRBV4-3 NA TGCGCCAGCAGCCAAGACGGTTTGAGGATCAATGAGCAGTTCTTC CASSQDGLRINEQFF
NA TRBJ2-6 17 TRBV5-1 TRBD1 TGCGCCAGCAGCGACAGGGGAATTGGCTCTGGGGCCAACGTCCTGACTTTC CASSDRGIGSGANVLTF
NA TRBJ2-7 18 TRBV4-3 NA TGCGCCAGCAGCCAAGATGCTTGGCCGGCGGAGGACCCCTACGAGCAGTACTTC CASSQDAWPAEDPYEQYF
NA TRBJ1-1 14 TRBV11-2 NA TGTGCCAGCAGCTTAGAACGCGGGGGGACTGAAGCTTTCTTT CASSLERGGTEAFF
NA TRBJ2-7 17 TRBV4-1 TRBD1 TGCGCCAGCAGCCAAGGGGACAGGCAATATTTCCCCTACGAGCAGTACTTC CASSQGDRQYFPYEQYF
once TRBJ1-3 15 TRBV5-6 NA TGTGCCAGCAGTTCGGGACTCAACTCTGGAAACACCATATATTTT CASSSGLNSGNTIYF